This section outlines one TCR beta chain sequence together with its context. Its antigen is not identified. The junction does not match germline at one end; this may be a read error. PCR was performed a second time for roughly 7 to 11 cycles using a sample-barcoded 5' primer and a J-beta primer mix. One entry per CDR3 protein results from TCRdb running MiXCR on the 5' RACE reads. Counted here are fewer than 900,000 distinct CDR3 sequences, 45% to 50% occurring once; the ten biggest clones make up approximately 32%. Germline V gene sequence: CDR1 SGHTA, CDR2 FQGNSA. The CDR3 spans 13 residues. This entry is derived from a study of blood T cells in healthy people across ages. Study-level points and caveats: Older individuals had lower TCR beta diversity per million T cells (the decline was roughly linear).

What was sequenced was blood. The J gene is TRBJ1-2, the V gene TRBV7-2, with D hard to call. The sequence was collected from a woman aged 60-75 years in good health. The CDR3 loop is CASSLDTNYGYTF. DNA of the CDR3: TGCGCCAGCAGCTTGGATACGAACTATGGCTACACCTTC.